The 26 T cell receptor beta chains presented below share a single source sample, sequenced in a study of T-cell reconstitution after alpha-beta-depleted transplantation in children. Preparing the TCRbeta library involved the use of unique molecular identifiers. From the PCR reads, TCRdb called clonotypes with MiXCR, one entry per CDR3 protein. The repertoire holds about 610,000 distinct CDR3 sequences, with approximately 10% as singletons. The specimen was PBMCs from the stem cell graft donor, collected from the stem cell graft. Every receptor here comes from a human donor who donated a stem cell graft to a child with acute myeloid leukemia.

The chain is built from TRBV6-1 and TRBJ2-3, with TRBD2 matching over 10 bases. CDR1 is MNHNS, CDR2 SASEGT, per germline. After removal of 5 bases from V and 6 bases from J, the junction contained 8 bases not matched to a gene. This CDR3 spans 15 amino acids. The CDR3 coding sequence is TGTGCCAGCAGTACAAGCGGGAGGGTTCGGGATACGCAGTATTTT. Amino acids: CASSTSGRVRDTQYF.

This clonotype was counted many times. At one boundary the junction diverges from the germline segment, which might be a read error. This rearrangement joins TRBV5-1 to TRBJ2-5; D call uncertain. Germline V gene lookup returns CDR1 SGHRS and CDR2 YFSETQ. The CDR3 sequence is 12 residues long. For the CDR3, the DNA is TGTGCCAGCAGTTTAAGGCAAGAGACCCAGTACTTC. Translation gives CASSLRQETQYF.

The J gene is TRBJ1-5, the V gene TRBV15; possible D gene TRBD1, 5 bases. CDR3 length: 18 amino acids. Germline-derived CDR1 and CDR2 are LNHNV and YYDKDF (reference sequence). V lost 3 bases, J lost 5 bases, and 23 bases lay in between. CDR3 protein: CATSRGEGRPPRDQPQHF. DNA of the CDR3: TGTGCCACCAGCAGGGGGGAGGGAAGGCCGCCCCGGGATCAGCCCCAGCATTTT.

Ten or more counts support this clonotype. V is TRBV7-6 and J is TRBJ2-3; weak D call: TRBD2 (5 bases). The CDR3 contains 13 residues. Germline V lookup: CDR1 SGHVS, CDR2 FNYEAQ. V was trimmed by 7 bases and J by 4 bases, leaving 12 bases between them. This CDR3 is CASISGSADTQYF. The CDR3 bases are TGTGCCAGCATCAGTGGGAGTGCAGATACGCAGTATTTT.

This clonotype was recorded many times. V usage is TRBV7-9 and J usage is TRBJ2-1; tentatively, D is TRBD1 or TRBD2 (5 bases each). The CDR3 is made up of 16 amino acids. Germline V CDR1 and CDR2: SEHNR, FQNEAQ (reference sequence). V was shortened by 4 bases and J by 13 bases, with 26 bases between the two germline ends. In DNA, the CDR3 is TGTGCCAGCAGCTCGGCGGACTCCACAGGAAACGTGAAACAGTTCTTC. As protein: CASSSADSTGNVKQFF. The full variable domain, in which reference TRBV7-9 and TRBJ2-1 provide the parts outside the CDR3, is DTGVSQNPRHKITKRGQNVTFRCDPISEHNRLYWYRQTLGQGPEFLTYFQNEAQLEKSRLLSDRFSAERPKGSFSTLEIQRTEQGDSAMYLCASSSADSTGNVKQFFGPGTRLTVL.

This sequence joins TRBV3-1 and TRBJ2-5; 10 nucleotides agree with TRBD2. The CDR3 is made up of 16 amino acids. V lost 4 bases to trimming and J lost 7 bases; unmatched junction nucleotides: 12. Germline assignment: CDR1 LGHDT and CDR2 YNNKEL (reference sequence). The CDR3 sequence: CASSRDLAGVGGTQYF. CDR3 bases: TGTGCCAGCAGCCGAGACCTAGCGGGAGTCGGAGGGACCCAGTACTTC.

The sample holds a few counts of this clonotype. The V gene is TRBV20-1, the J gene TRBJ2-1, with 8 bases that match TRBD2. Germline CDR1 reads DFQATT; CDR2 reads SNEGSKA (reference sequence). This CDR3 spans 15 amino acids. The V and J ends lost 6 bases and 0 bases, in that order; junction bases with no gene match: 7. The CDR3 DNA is TGCAGTGCGGTGAAAGCGGGAGACTCCTACAATGAGCAGTTCTTC. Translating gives CSAVKAGDSYNEQFF.

The CDR3 reads CASRPDRGLSPLHF. CDR3 DNA sequence: TGTGCCAGCAGACCGGACAGGGGGCTTTCACCCCTCCACTTT. The V call is TRBV7-2, the J call TRBJ1-6; the match to TRBD1 covers 11 bases. Germline CDR1 SGHTA, CDR2 FQGNSA. J lost 9 bases, V lost 6 bases, and 4 bases had no gene match. CDR3 length equals 14 residues.

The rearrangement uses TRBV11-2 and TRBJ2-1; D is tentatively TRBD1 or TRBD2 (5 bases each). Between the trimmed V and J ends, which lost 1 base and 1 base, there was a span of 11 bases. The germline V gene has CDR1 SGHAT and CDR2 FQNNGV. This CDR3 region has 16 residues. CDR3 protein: CASSLGGRRSYNEQFF. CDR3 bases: TGTGCCAGCAGCTTAGGGGGACGCCGATCCTACAATGAGCAGTTCTTC.

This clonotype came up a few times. As DNA, the CDR3 is TGTGCCTCTACCGGGACTATGTCCTACGAGCAGTACTTC. Translation gives CASTGTMSYEQYF. The V call is TRBV30, the J call TRBJ2-7; TRBD2 matches 7 bases. Germline CDR1 GTSNPN, CDR2 SVGIG (reference sequence). This CDR3 is built from 13 residues. The V segment lost 7 bases and the J segment 1 base; nucleotides outside the gene matches: 7.

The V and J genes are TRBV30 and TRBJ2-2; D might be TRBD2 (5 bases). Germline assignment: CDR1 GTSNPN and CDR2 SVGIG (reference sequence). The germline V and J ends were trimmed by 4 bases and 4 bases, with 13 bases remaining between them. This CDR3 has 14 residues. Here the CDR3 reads CAWNLEGTTGELFF. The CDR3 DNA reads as TGTGCCTGGAACCTCGAGGGTACCACCGGGGAGCTGTTTTTT.

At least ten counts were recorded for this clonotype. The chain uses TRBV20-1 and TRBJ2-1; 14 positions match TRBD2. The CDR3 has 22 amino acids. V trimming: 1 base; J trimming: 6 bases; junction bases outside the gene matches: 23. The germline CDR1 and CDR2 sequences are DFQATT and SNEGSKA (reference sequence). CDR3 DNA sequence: TGCAGTGCTAGAGGGCTTACCACCGGGACTAGCGGGAGTAATACCAATTCCAATGAGCAGTTCTTC. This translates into CSARGLTTGTSGSNTNSNEQFF.

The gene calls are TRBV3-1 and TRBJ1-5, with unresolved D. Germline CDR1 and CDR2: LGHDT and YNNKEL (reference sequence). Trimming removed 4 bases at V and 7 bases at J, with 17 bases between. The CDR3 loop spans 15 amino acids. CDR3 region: CASSPDMGSRQPQHF. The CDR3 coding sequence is TGTGCCAGCAGCCCCGATATGGGGTCCAGGCAGCCCCAGCATTTT.

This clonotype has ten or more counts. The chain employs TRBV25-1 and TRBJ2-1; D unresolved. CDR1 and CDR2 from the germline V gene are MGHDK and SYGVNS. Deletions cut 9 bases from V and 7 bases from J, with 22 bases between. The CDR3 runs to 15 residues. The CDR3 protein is CASNRVFPHGNEQFF. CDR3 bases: TGTGCCAGTAACCGAGTTTTCCCCCATGGAAATGAGCAGTTCTTC.

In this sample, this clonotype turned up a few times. The CDR3, as DNA: TGCAGTGCATGGACTAGCGGCCAGTACGTCGAGCAGTACTTC. It is translated as CSAWTSGQYVEQYF. The chain carries TRBV20-1 and TRBJ2-7; 10 nucleotides match TRBD2. This CDR3 is 14 amino acids long. V lost 6 bases and J lost 6; bases outside the gene matches: 11. The germline CDR1 and CDR2 sequences are DFQATT and SNEGSKA (reference sequence).

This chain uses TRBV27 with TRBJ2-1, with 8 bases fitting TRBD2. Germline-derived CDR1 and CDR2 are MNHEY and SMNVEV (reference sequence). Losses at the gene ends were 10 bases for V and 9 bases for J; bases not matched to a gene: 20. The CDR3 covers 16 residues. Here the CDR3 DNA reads TGTGCCACCTCACGCCTCAGTAGCGGGACCACCGGTGAGCAGTTCTTC. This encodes CATSRLSSGTTGEQFF.

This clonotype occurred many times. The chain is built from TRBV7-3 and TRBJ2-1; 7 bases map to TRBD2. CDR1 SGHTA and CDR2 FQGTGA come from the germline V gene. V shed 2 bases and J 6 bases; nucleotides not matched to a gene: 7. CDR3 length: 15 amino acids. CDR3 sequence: CASSLAAGDTNEQFF. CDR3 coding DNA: TGTGCCAGCAGCTTAGCGGCGGGAGATACCAATGAGCAGTTCTTC.

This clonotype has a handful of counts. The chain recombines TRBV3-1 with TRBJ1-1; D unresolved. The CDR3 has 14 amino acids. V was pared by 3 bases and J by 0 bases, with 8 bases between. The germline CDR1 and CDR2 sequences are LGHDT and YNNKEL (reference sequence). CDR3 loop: CASSQDQVNTEAFF. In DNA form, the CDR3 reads TGTGCCAGCAGCCAGGATCAGGTGAACACTGAAGCTTTCTTT.

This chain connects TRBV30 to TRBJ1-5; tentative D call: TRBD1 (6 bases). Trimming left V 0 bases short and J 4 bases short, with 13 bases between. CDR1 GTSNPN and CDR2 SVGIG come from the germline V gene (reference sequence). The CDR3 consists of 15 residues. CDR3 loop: CAWSVRAGVNQPQHF. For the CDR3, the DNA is TGTGCCTGGAGTGTAAGGGCAGGGGTGAATCAGCCCCAGCATTTT.

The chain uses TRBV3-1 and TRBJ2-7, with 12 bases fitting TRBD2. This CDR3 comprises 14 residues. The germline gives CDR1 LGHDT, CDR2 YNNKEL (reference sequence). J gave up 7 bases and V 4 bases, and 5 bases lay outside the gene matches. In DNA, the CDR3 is TGTGCCAGCAGCCGTGGACTAGCGGGACAGGAGCAGTACTTC. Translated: CASSRGLAGQEQYF.

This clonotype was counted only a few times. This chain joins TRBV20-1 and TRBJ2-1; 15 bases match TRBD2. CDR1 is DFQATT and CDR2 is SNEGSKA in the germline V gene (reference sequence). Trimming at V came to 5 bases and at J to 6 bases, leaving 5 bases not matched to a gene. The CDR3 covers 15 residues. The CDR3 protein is CSALWTSGRANEQFF. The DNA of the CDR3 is TGCAGTGCTCTCTGGACTAGCGGGAGGGCCAATGAGCAGTTCTTC.

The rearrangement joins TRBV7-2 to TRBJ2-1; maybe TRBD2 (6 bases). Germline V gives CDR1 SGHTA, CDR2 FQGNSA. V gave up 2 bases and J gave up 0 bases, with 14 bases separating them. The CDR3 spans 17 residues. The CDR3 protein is CASSLSTPGSSYNEQFF. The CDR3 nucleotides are TGTGCCAGCAGCTTAAGTACCCCCGGGAGCTCCTACAATGAGCAGTTCTTC.

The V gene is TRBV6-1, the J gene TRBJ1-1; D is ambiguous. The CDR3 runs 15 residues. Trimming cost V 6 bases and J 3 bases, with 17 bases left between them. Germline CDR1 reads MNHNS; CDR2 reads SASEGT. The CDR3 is CASRVYGSADTEAFF. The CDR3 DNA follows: TGTGCCAGCAGAGTATATGGTTCGGCGGACACTGAAGCTTTCTTT.

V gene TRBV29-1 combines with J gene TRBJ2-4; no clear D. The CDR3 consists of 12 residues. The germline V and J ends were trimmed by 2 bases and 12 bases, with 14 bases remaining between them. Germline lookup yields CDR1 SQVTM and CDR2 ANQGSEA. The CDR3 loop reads CSVERGSQDQYF. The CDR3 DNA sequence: TGCAGCGTTGAAAGAGGCAGCCAGGATCAGTACTTC.

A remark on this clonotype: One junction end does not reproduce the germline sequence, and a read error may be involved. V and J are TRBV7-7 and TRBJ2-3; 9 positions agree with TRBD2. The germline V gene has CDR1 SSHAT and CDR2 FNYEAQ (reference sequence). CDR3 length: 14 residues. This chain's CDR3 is CASSQLAGRGTQYF. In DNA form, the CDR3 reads TGTGCTAGCAGCCAGCTAGCGGGAAGGGGCACGCAGTATTTT.

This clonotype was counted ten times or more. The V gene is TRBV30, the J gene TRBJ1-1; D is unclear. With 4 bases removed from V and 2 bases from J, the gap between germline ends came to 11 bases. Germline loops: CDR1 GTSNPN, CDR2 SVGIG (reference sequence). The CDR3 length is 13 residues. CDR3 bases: TGTGCCTGGACAGGCATGGTAAACACTGAAGCTTTCTTT. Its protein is CAWTGMVNTEAFF.